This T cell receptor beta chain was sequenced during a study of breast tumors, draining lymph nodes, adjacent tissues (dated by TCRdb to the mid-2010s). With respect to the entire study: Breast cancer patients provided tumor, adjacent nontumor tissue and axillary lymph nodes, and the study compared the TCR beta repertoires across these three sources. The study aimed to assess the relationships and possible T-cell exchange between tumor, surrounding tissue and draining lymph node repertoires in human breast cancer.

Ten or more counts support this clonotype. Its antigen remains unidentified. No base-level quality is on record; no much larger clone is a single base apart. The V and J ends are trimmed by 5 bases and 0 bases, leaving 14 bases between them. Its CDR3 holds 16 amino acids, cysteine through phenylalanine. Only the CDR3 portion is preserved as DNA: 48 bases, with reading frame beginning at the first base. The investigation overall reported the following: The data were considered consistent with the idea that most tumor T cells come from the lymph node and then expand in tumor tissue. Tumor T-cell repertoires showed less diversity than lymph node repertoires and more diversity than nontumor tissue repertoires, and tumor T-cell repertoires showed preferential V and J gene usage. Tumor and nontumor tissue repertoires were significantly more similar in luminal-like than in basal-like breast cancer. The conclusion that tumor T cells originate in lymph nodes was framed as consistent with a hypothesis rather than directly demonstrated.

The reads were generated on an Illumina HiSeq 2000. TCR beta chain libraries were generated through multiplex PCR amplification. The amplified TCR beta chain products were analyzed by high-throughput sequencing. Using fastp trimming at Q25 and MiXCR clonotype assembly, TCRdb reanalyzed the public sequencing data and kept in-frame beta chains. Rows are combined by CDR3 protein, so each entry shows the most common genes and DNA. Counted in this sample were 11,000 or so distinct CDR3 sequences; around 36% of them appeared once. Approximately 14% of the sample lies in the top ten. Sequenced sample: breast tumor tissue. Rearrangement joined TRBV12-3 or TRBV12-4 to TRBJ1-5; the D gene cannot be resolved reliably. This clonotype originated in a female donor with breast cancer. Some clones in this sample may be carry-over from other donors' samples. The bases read TGTGCCAGCAGTAGAGAGATACTTGGTAGCAATCAGCCCCAGCATTTT. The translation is CASSREILGSNQPQHF.